This T cell receptor (beta chain) was recovered during a study of blood T cells in healthy people across ages. The use of a sample-barcoded 5' primer and a J-beta primer mix characterized a second PCR of about 6 to 12 cycles. TCRdb recomputed calls from the 5' RACE reads with MiXCR, one row per CDR3 protein. The table shows more than 750,000 distinct CDR3 sequences, with around 29% occurring only once. V was pared by 4 bases and J by 3 bases, with 10 bases between. Germline V lookup: CDR1 SGDLS, CDR2 YYNGEE. The CDR3 has 13 amino acids. This sample was shared with a second study, whose subject was T cells of mothers and their children. Turning to that study: In the second PCR, M1S primer introduced barcodes and 2-4 random bases.

The gene calls are TRBV9 and TRBJ1-1; D is ambiguous. The receptor's source is a woman in her thirties or forties in good health. Sample: blood. This chain's CDR3 is CASSPRIHTEAFF. The DNA for the CDR3 is TGTGCCAGCAGCCCCCGGATCCACACTGAAGCTTTCTTT.